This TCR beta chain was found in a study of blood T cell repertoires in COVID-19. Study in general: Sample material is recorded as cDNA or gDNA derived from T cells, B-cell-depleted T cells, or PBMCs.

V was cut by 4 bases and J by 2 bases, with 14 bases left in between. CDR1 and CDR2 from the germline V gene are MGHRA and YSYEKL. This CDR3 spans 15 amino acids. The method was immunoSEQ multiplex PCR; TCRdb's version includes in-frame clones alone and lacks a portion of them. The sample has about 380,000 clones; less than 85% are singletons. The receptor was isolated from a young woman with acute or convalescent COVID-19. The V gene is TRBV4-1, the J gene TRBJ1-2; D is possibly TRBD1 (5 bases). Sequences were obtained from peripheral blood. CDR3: CASSPWTGENYGYTF. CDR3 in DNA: TGCGCCAGCAGCCCATGGACGGGGGAAAACTATGGCTACACCTTC.